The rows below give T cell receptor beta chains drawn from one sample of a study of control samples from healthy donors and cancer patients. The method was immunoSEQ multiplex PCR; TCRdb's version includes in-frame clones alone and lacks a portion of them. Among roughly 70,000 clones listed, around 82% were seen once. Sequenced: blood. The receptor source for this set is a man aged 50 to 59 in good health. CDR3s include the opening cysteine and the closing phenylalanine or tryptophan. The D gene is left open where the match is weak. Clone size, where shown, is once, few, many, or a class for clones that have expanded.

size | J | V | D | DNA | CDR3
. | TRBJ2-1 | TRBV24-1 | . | TGTGCCACCAGTGATCGTGTAGCGAGCTCCTACAATGAGCAGTTCTTC | CATSDRVASSYNEQFF
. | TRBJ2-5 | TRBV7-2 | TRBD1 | TGTGCCAGCAGCTGGGACAGTCAAGAGACCCAGTACTTC | CASSWDSQETQYF
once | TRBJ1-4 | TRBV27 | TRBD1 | TGTGCCAGCAGGGGGACAGGGTCCGCAACTAATGAAAAACTGTTTTTT | CASRGTGSATNEKLFF
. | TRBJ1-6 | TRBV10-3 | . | TGTGCCATCAAACCGTCAGACAGAACGAATTCACCCCTCCACTTT | CAIKPSDRTNSPLHF
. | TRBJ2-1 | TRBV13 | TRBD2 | TGTGCCAGCAGCTTATCTCGGGAGGGCCCTTACAATGAGCAGTTCTTC | CASSLSREGPYNEQFF
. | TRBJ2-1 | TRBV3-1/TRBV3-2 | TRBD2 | TGTGCCAGCAGCCAAGATGGGAGGGGACTAGCGTTCTTC | CASSQDGRGLAFF
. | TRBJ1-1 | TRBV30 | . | TGTGCCTGGAGCCGGCAGAGTGAAGCTTTCTTT | CAWSRQSEAFF
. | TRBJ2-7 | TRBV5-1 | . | TGCGCCAGCAGCTTTGACATCCGCGAGCAGTACTTC | CASSFDIREQYF
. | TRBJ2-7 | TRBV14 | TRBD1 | TGTGCCAGCAGCCTGTGGACAGGCAACTCCTACGAGCAGTACTTC | CASSLWTGNSYEQYF
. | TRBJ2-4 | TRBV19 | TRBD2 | TGTGCCAGTAGTATAGGGTGGGAGGGCCCGAACATTCAGTACTTC | CASSIGWEGPNIQYF
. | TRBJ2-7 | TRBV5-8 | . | TGTGCCAGCAGGCTTAACCGACCCGAGCAGTACTTC | CASRLNRPEQYF
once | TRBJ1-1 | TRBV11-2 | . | TGTGCCAGCAGAGAGAGGCGTCAAAGGGACACTGAAGCTTTCTTT | CASRERRQRDTEAFF
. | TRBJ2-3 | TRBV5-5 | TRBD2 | TGTGCCAGCAGCCGGGGGGGCAGCACAGATACGCAGTATTTT | CASSRGGSTDTQYF
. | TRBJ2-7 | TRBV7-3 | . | TGTGCCAGCAGCCCAATGGGCAGGTACGAGCAGTACTTC | CASSPMGRYEQYF
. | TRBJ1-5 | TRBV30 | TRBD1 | TGTGCCTGGAGTACGACAGGGAATCAGCCCCAGCATTTT | CAWSTTGNQPQHF
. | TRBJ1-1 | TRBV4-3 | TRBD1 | TGCGCCAGCAGGCAGGGGGTGAAGAACACTGAAGCTTTCTTT | CASRQGVKNTEAFF
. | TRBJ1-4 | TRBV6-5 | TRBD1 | TGTGCCAGCAGTTACTGGGGACAGGGGAGTGAAAAACTGTTTTTT | CASSYWGQGSEKLFF
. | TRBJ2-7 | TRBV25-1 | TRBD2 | TGTGCCAGCAGTGAAAGGAAAGTAGCGGGGTACGGGCAGTACTTC | CASSERKVAGYGQYF
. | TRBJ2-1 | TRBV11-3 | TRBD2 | TGTGCCAGCAGCTCTGGCGGGAGAGGGGTTGAGCAGTTCTTC | CASSSGGRGVEQFF
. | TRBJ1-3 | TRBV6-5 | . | TGTGCCAGCAGTTACCCACAGGGCGATGGAAACACCATATATTTT | CASSYPQGDGNTIYF
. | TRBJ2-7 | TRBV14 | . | TGTGCCAGCAGCCAAGAGGCAGCAGGCGAGCAGTACTTC | CASSQEAAGEQYF
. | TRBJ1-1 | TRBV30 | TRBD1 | TGTGCCTGGAGTGTATTGACAGGGCCTCTTGTTGGTGGCTTT | CAWSVLTGPLVGGF
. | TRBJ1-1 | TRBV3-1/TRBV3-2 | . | TGTGCCAGCAGCCCAATGTATGAAGGGCGGAGGACTGAAGCTTTCTTT | CASSPMYEGRRTEAFF
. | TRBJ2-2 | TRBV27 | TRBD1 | TGTGCCAGCACTCTAGGGGACAGGGGAAAAGCGAACACCGGGGAGCTGTTTTTT | CASTLGDRGKANTGELFF
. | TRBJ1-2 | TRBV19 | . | TGTGCCAGTAGTACAGCTACTAACTATGGCTACACCTTC | CASSTATNYGYTF
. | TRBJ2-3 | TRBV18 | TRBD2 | TGTGCCAGCTCACGGCTTAGCGGGAGAACAGATACGCAGTATTTT | CASSRLSGRTDTQYF
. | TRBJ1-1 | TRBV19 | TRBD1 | TGTGCCAGTAGCCAGGACAGGGTGGGTACTGAAGCTTTCTTT | CASSQDRVGTEAFF
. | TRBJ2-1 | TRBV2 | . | TGTGCCAGCAGTGAAACTCTAGCGCACAATGAGCAGTTCTTC | CASSETLAHNEQFF
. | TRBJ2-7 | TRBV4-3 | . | TGCGCCAGCAGCCAACTGCTGGGCCTAGGGGGTACCTACGAGCAGTACTTC | CASSQLLGLGGTYEQYF
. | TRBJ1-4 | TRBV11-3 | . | TGTGCCAGCAGCTACGGGGGGGAAAAACTGTTTTTT | CASSYGGEKLFF
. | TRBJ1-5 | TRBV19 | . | TGTGCCAGTTGGGGTAATAGCAATCAGCCCCAGCATTTT | CASWGNSNQPQHF
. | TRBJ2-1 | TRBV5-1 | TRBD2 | TGCGCCAGCAGCTCCGGTACGGGACTAGCAGTTGAGCAGTTCTTC | CASSSGTGLAVEQFF
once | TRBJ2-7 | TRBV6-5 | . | TGTGCCAGCAGGGGGAGATTTAGCTCCTACGAGCAGTACTTC | CASRGRFSSYEQYF
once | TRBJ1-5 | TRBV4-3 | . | TGCGCCAGCAGCCCAAACCTAAATCAGCCCCAGCATTTT | CASSPNLNQPQHF
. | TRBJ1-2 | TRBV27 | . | TGTGCCAGCAGTTCGTCCAGGGCCTATGGCTACACCTTC | CASSSSRAYGYTF
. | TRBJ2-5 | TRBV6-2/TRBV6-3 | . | TGTGCCAGCAGCCGTGGGGAGACCCAGTACTTC | CASSRGETQYF
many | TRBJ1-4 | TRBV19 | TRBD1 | TGTGCCAGTAGCGAGGGGGCTCGGGGTGAAAAACTGTTTTTT | CASSEGARGEKLFF
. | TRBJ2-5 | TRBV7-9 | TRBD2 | TGTGCCAGCCCCGGACTAGCGGGAGTGCAAGAGACCCAGTACTTC | CASPGLAGVQETQYF
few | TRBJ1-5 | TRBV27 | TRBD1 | TGTGCCAGCAGTGGGACAGGGTTACGGCCCCAGCATTTT | CASSGTGLRPQHF
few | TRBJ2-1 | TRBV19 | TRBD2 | TGTGCCAGTAATGGGGGACTAGCGGGAGATTTCGGGCAGTTCTTC | CASNGGLAGDFGQFF
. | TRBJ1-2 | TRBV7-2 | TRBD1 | TGTGCCAGCAGCCAGGGACAGGGCTATGGCTACACCTTC | CASSQGQGYGYTF
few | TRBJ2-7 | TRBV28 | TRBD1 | TGTGCCAGCAGTCATAGGACAGGGGCCCGCTACGAGCAGTACTTC | CASSHRTGARYEQYF
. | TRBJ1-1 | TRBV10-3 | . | TGTGCCATCAGTGTCGGGATCAACACTGAAGCTTTCTTT | CAISVGINTEAFF